This T cell receptor beta chain was sequenced during a study of radiation and T cells in renal cell carcinoma. TCRdb's table, derived via immunoSEQ multiplex PCR, lists solely in-frame clones and lacks some. The sample has roughly 92,000 clones, approximately 80% seen once. Stated time point: blood 4 weeks post-SBRT, at nephrectomy. Treatment of the sample: 15 Gy SBRT to primary tumor, nephrectomy 4 weeks later. The patient's renal cell carcinoma had clear cell pathology. General observations from the study: Top tumor clonotypes rose in blood 2 weeks post-radiation, then contracted.

Worth noting for this clone: No antigen is known for it.

Germline lookup yields CDR1 SGHAT and CDR2 FQNNGV. The ends were cut back, 4 bases at V and 1 base at J, with 5 bases in the middle. The CDR3 extends over 12 amino acids. The V gene is TRBV11-2, the J gene TRBJ2-7; D unresolved. The specimen comprised blood, sampled from a patient whose treatment included radiotherapy and nephrectomy. The origin of this receptor is a man aged 55 to 70 with renal cell carcinoma. The CDR3 spells CASSSTSYEQYF. DNA for the CDR3: TGTGCCAGCAGCTCTACTTCCTACGAGCAGTACTTC.